This T cell receptor beta chain was sequenced during a study of molecular identifiers for immune sequencing clone quantification. TCRdb itself ran the PCR reads through MiXCR, one entry per CDR3 protein. The data contain some 11,000 distinct CDR3 sequences, 16% of them seen just once; the ten biggest clones take up under 2%. The sample holds a few counts of this clonotype. V gave up 4 bases and J gave up 3 bases; unmatched junction bases: 4. This CDR3 region has 14 residues. Germline CDR1 SGHRS, CDR2 YFSETQ. The clonotype originates from a human donor in good health. Some libraries in this study had Jurkat cell RNA spiked in. Sample: naive CD8+ T cells from blood, with Jurkat cell RNA spiked in. Subset denoted: FACS-sorted CD8+CD4-CCR7+CD45RA+ naive T cells. V and J are TRBV5-1 and TRBJ2-7, with 10 bases lining up with TRBD2. For the CDR3, the DNA is TGCGCCAGCAGCGGTGGACTAGCGGACTACGAGCAGTACTTC. Residues: CASSGGLADYEQYF.